These 10 T cell receptor beta chains share one sample of origin, sequenced in a study of blood T cell repertoires in COVID-19. Produced via immunoSEQ multiplex PCR; TCRdb's table is partial and in-frame only. The sample comprises about 62,000 clones, around 87% of which are singletons, and 0.9% to 1.2% rests with the top ten. The sequenced sample was peripheral blood. All receptors come from a man in his 70s with acute or convalescent COVID-19.

V is TRBV5-4 and J is TRBJ2-3, with 8 bases identical to TRBD2. The germline V gene encodes CDR1 SGHNT and CDR2 YYREEE (reference sequence). J was trimmed by 5 bases and V by 4 bases; bases with no gene match: 9. The CDR3 extends over 15 amino acids. CDR3 sequence reads: CASSRGGRGEDTQYF. For the CDR3, the DNA is TGTGCCAGCAGCCGCGGAGGGCGGGGGGAAGATACGCAGTATTTT.

This clone was seen just once. The chain combines TRBV29-1 with TRBJ2-3; a possible D gene is TRBD2 (6 bases). The V end was cut by 4 bases, the J end by 8 bases, with 10 bases between. Germline V gives CDR1 SQVTM, CDR2 ANQGSEA. The CDR3 is made up of 11 amino acids. CDR3 DNA sequence: TGCAGCGTTGCGCGGGATGTTACGCAGTATTTT. Translating it yields CSVARDVTQYF.

V is TRBV6-6 and J is TRBJ1-1; D ambiguous. Germline V gene lookup returns CDR1 MNHNY and CDR2 SVGAGI (reference sequence). This CDR3 comprises 13 residues. V was shortened by 6 bases and J by 9 bases, with 17 bases between the two germline ends. The CDR3 coding sequence is TGTGCCAGCAGCCCAGACACCACCCGAAAAGCTTTCTTT. It yields the protein CASSPDTTRKAFF.

The chain recombines TRBV7-9 with TRBJ1-4; D is perhaps TRBD1 (5 bases). The ends were cut back, 5 bases at V and 6 bases at J, with 16 bases in the middle. The germline V gene has CDR1 SEHNR and CDR2 FQNEAQ (reference sequence). This CDR3 is built from 15 residues. For the CDR3, the DNA is TGTGCCAGCAGCCCAAGTGGGGGGATTGATGAAAAACTGTTTTTT. Amino acids: CASSPSGGIDEKLFF.

The chain couples TRBV21-1 to TRBJ2-1; the table's D gene call, TRBD2, was not cross checked with the DNA. TRBV21-1 is a pseudogene locus. There are 16 residues in the CDR3. The CDR3 protein is CASSKGREGSYNEQFF. In nucleotides, the CDR3 is TGTGCCAGCAGCAAAGGACGGGAGGGTTCCTACAATGAGCAGTTCTTC.

The table lists this clone with a few counts. The chain combines TRBV5-5 with TRBJ1-1; D not resolved. The CDR3 length is 14 residues. V lost 0 bases and J lost 2, with 8 bases in between. CDR1 and CDR2 (germline): SGHKS, YYEKEE (reference sequence). The CDR3, as DNA: TGTGCCAGCAGCTTGGACTTAAGTAACACTGAAGCTTTCTTT. Translating gives CASSLDLSNTEAFF.

Only one count was recorded for this clone. The rearrangement links TRBV9 to TRBJ2-5, with D possibly TRBD2 on 5 matching bases. Germline loops: CDR1 SGDLS, CDR2 YYNGEE. CDR3 size: 12 residues. Trimming pared 7 bases from V and 2 bases from J, leaving 9 bases between. CDR3 DNA sequence: TGTGCCAGCCAACGGGGTCAAGAGACCCAGTACTTC. As protein: CASQRGQETQYF.

V gene TRBV29-1 combines with J gene TRBJ2-7; possibly TRBD2 for D (5 bases). Per germline, CDR1 SQVTM and CDR2 ANQGSEA. V was shortened by 4 bases and J by 6 bases, with 13 bases between the two germline ends. CDR3 length: 12 amino acids. CDR3 amino acids: CSVGWRSGEQYF. The CDR3 DNA is TGCAGCGTTGGTTGGAGGAGCGGCGAGCAGTACTTC.

The chain recombines TRBV27 with TRBJ1-5; D unclear. CDR1 and CDR2 from the germline V gene are MNHEY and SMNVEV (reference sequence). CDR3 size: 14 residues. CDR3 residues: CARLTRRGNQPQHF. As DNA, the CDR3 is TGTGCTAGGTTAACCCGCCGGGGAAATCAGCCCCAGCATTTT.

The J gene is TRBJ2-2, the V gene TRBV24-1; D not certain. Germline-derived CDR1 and CDR2 are KGHDR and SFDVKD. Trimming pared 1 base from V and 7 bases from J, leaving 3 bases between. CDR3 size: 12 residues. CDR3 nucleotide sequence: TGTGCCACCAGTGATTTTAACGGGGAGCTGTTTTTT. Its translation: CATSDFNGELFF.